This TCR beta chain originates from a study of beta chain features in type 1 diabetes. About the research overall: There was similarity between patients and healthy donors in age, gender and cell yields.

Points on this clone: What it binds is unknown.

Expressed TCRB transcripts were sequenced because the entire RNA isolate underwent reverse transcription. Profiling relied on immunoSEQ multiplex PCR, and the TCRdb table lists in-frame clones only, not all of them. Of under 300,000 clones listed, less than 35% are singletons. Study conclusions and caveats: The VDJ junctions of type 1 diabetes patients carried fewer insertions and more deletions. Sampled from patients, naive, central memory and Treg TCRB repertoires appeared more similar than those sampled from healthy donors.

Germline CDR1 reads MNHEY; CDR2 reads SVGAGI. The CDR3 length is 13 residues. V shed 8 bases and J shed 8 bases, with 18 bases lying between them. This receptor was taken from a man aged 25-40 years in good health. The sample was central memory CD4+ T cells from blood. The chain has TRBV6-5 and TRBJ1-2; D remains unclear. DNA of the CDR3: TGTGCCAGCGTGGACGGACCGGGCGGCGGCTACACCTTC. It specifies CASVDGPGGGYTF.